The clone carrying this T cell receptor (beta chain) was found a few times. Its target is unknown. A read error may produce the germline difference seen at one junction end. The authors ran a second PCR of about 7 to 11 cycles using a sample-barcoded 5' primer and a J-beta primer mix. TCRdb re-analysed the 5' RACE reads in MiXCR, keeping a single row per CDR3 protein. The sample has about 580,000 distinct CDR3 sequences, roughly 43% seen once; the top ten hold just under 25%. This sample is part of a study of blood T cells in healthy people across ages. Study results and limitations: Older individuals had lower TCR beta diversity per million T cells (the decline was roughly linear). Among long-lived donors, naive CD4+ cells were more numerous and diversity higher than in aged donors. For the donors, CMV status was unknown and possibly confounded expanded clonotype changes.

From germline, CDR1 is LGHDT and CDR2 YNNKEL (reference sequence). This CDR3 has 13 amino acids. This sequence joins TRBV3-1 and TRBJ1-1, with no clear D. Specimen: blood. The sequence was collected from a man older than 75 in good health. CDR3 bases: TGTGCCAGCAGTCAAGTGTCAAACACTGAAGCTTTCTTT. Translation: CASSQVSNTEAFF.